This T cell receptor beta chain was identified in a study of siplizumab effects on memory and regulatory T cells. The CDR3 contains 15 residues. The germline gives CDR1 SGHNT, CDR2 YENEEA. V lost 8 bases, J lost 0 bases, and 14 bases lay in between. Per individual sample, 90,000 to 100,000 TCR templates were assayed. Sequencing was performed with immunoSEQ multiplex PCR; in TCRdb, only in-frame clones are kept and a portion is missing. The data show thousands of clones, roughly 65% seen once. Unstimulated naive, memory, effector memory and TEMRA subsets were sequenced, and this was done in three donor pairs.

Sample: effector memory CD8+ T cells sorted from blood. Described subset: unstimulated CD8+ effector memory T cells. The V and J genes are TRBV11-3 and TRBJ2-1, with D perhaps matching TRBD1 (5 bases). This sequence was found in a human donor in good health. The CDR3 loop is CASGPKDSSYNEQFF. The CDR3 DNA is TGTGCCAGCGGACCCAAAGACAGCTCCTACAATGAGCAGTTCTTC.